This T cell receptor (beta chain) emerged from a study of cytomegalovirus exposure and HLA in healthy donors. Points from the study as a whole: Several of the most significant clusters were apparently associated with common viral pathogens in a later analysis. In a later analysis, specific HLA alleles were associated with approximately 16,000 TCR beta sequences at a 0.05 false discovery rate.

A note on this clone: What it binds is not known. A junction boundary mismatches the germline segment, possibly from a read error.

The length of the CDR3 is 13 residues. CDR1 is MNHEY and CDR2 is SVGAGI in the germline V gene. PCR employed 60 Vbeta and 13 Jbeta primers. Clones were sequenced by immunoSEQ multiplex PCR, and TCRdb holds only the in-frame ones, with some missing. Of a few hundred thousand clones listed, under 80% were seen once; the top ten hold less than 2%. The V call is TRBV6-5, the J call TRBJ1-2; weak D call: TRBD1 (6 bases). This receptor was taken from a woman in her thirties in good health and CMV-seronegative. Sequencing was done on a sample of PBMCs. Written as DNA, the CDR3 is TGTGACAGCAGTTACGACGCCAGGGGCGGCTACACATTC. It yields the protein CDSSYDARGGYTF.